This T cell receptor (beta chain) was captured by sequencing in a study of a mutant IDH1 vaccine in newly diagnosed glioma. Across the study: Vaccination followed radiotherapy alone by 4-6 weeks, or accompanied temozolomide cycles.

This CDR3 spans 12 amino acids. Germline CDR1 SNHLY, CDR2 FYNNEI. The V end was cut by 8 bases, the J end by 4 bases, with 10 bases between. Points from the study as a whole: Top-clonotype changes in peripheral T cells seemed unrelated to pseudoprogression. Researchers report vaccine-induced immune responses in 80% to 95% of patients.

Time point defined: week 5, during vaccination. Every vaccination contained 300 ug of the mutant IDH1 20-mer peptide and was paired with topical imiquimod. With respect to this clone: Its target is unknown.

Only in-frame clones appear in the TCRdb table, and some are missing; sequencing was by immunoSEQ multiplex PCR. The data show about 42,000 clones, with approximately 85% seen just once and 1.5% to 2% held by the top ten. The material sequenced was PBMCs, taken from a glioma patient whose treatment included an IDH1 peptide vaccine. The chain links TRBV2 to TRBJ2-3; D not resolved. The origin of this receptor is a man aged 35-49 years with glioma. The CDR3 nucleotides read TGTGCCAGCTCCGGAATTTCAGATACGCAGTATTTT. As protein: CASSGISDTQYF.